Below, 4 T cell receptor beta chains from the same sample are listed, as sequenced in a study of blood T cell repertoires in COVID-19. Only in-frame clones appear in the TCRdb table, and some are missing; sequencing was by immunoSEQ multiplex PCR. In the table there are 230,000 or so clones, about 90% of which are singletons. The sample consisted of PBMCs or T cells enriched from blood (not recorded which). These receptors all come from a woman between 45 and 65 years old with acute COVID-19.

The chain couples TRBV28 to TRBJ2-6; D is perhaps TRBD1 (5 bases). V gave up 4 bases and J gave up 11 bases, with 6 bases separating them. From germline, CDR1 is MDHEN and CDR2 SYDVKM. This CDR3 has 11 amino acids. The chain's CDR3 is CASSWGDVLTF. In DNA form, the CDR3 reads TGTGCCAGCAGTTGGGGCGACGTCCTGACTTTC.

This rearrangement joins TRBV5-8 to TRBJ1-4; 9 nucleotides agree with TRBD1. This CDR3 contains 15 residues. Per germline, CDR1 SGHTS and CDR2 YDEGEE. V was pared by 3 bases and J by 6 bases, with 6 bases of the junction left unmatched. The DNA of the CDR3 is TGTGCCAGCAGCTGGCCCGGGACAGGGTATGAAAAACTGTTTTTT. As protein: CASSWPGTGYEKLFF.

The chain carries TRBV19 and TRBJ1-1, with D perhaps matching TRBD1 (6 bases). The CDR3 has 11 residues. Germline V gives CDR1 LNHDA, CDR2 SQIVND (reference sequence). The ends were cut back, 8 bases at V and 5 bases at J, with 9 bases in the middle. CDR3 coding DNA: TGTGCCAGTGCCCAGGGGACTGAAGCTTTCTTT. This sequence encodes CASAQGTEAFF.

This CDR3 reads CASSEAGRVNYGYTF. CDR3 bases: TGTGCCAGCAGTGAAGCGGGGAGGGTCAACTATGGCTACACCTTC. The rearrangement uses TRBV2 and TRBJ1-2; D remains unclear. The CDR3 extends over 15 amino acids. Per germline, CDR1 SNHLY and CDR2 FYNNEI. Trimming left V 0 bases short and J 2 bases short, with 10 bases between.